These 7 T cell receptor beta chains were all obtained from the same sample, sequenced in a study of CD8+ T cells in alopecia areata. RNA was extracted and reverse transcribed into cDNA as the sequencing template. Generated by immunoSEQ multiplex PCR, the TCRdb table keeps only in-frame clones and is missing some. The table records about 200,000 clones, more than 50% of them present only once. Sample: CD8+ T cells sorted from blood. The receptors were sampled from a human donor in good health.

CDR3 nucleotide sequence: TGTGCCAGCAGCTTGTGGGACACGAAACAGGGCTCCTACGAGCAGTACTTC. Translating it yields CASSLWDTKQGSYEQYF. This chain links TRBV5-4 with TRBJ2-7; tentatively, D is TRBD1 (6 bases). The CDR3 loop spans 17 amino acids. Trimming took off 1 base at V and 0 bases at J, with 17 bases between the two ends. The germline gives CDR1 SGHNT, CDR2 YYREEE (reference sequence).

In its sample, this clone was seen once. The V call is TRBV30, the J call TRBJ1-5, with 7 bases aligning to TRBD1. The germline V gene encodes CDR1 GTSNPN and CDR2 SVGIG (reference sequence). This CDR3 comprises 16 residues. V was pared by 0 bases and J by 5 bases, with 10 bases of the junction left unmatched. Here the CDR3 DNA reads TGTGCCTGGAGTGTAGAGCAGGGGGTGTTCGATCAGCCCCAGCATTTT. Amino acids: CAWSVEQGVFDQPQHF.

The J gene is TRBJ1-2, the V gene TRBV15, with TRBD1 matching 7 bases. This CDR3 comprises 16 residues. In germline, CDR1 is LNHNV, CDR2 YYDKDF (reference sequence). Trimming took 2 bases from V and 3 from J; bases not matched to a gene: 9. The CDR3 loop is CATSRPPGGADYGYTF. CDR3 nucleotide sequence: TGTGCCACCAGCAGACCTCCAGGGGGAGCGGACTATGGCTACACCTTC. Complete variable domain (other parts from reference TRBV15 and TRBJ1-2): DAMVIQNPRYQVTQFGKPVTLSCSQTLNHNVMYWYQQKSSQAPKLLFHYYDKDFNNEADTPDNFQSRRPNTSFCFLDIRSPGLGDTAMYLCATSRPPGGADYGYTFGSGTRLTVV.

As DNA, the CDR3 is TGTGCCAGCAGCCCCAGTGGCTCTGGGGCCAACGTCCTGACTTTC. It encodes CASSPSGSGANVLTF. J is TRBJ2-6 and V is TRBV7-6, with unresolved D. CDR1 and CDR2 (germline): SGHVS, FNYEAQ. The V end lost 5 bases, the J end lost 0 bases, and 8 bases lay between the germline ends. The CDR3 extends over 15 amino acids. The complete variable domain, with remaining parts taken from reference TRBV7-6 and TRBJ2-6, reads GAGVSQSPRYKVTKRGQDVALRCDPISGHVSLYWYRQALGQGPEFLTYFNYEAQQDKSGLPNDRFSAERPEGSISTLTIQRTEQRDSAMYRCASSPSGSGANVLTFGAGSRLTVL.

The chain links TRBV13 to TRBJ2-5; D is unclear. The germline V gene encodes CDR1 PRHDT and CDR2 FYEKMQ (reference sequence). This CDR3 spans 13 amino acids. V lost 3 bases, J lost 5 bases, and 10 bases lay in between. The CDR3 DNA reads TGTGCCAGCAGCTTGGCCCGTTGGGAGACCCAGTACTTC. Its translation: CASSLARWETQYF. The complete variable domain, with remaining parts taken from reference TRBV13 and TRBJ2-5, reads AAGVIQSPRHLIKEKRETATLKCYPIPRHDTVYWYQQGPGQDPQFLISFYEKMQSDKGSIPDRFSAQQFSDYHSELNMSSLELGDSALYFCASSLARWETQYFGPGTRLLVL.

This clone was seen a handful of times. The rearrangement joins TRBV7-7 to TRBJ1-6; D is uncertain. CDR1 is SSHAT and CDR2 is FNYEAQ in the germline V gene (reference sequence). The CDR3 sequence is 14 residues long. V lost 4 bases, J lost 4 bases, and 8 bases lay in between. CDR3 DNA sequence: TGTGCCAGCAGCTCGGGAGAGTATAATTCACCCCTCCACTTT. Translation gives CASSSGEYNSPLHF.

The chain combines TRBV5-1 with TRBJ2-7, with D unclear. There are 12 residues in the CDR3. V lost 2 bases and J 7 bases, leaving 10 bases between the germline ends. Germline V lookup: CDR1 SGHRS, CDR2 YFSETQ. The CDR3 region has the DNA TGCGCCAGCAGCTTAAACGTTGATGAGCAGTACTTC. This encodes CASSLNVDEQYF.